This TCR beta chain was captured by sequencing in a study of T cell changes during pregnancy in multiple sclerosis. The CDR3 is made up of 11 amino acids. Germline V gene sequence: CDR1 WNHNN, CDR2 SYGVQD (reference sequence). V gave up 2 bases and J gave up 7 bases, with 3 bases separating them. Only in-frame clones appear in the TCRdb table, and some are missing; sequencing was by immunoSEQ multiplex PCR. In the table there are 78,000 or so clones, about 90% of which are singletons. This clone was found once. This clonotype was obtained from a female donor with multiple sclerosis, enrolled in a pregnancy study. The sample was peripheral blood, taken before pregnancy. The chain employs TRBV10-1 and TRBJ1-5, with no clear D. CDR3 amino acids: CASSEPQPQHF. CDR3 DNA: TGCGCCAGCAGTGAGCCACAGCCCCAGCATTTT.